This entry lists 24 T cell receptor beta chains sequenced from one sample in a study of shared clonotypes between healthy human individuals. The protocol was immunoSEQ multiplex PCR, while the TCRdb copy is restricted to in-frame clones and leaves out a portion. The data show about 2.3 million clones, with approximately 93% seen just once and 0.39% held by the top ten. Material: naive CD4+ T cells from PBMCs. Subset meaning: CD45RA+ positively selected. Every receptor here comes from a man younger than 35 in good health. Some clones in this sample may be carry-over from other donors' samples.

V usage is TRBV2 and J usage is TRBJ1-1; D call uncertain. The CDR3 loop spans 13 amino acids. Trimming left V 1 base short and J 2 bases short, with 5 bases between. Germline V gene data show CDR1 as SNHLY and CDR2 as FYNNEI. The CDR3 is CASSEDSNTEAFF. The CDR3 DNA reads TGTGCCAGCAGTGAAGACAGCAACACTGAAGCTTTCTTT.

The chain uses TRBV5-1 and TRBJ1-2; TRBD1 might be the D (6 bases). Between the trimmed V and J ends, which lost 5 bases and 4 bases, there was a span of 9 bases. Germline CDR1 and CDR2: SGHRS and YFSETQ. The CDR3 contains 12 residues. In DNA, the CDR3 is TGCGCCAGCAGTGGACAGTCCTATGGCTACACCTTC. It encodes CASSGQSYGYTF.

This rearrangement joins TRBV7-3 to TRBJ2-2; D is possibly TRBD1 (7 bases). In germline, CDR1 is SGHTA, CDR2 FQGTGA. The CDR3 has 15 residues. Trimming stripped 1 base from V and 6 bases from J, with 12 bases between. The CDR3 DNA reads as TGTGCCAGCAGCTTAATTGGAGGGGGCCCCGGGGAGCTGTTTTTT. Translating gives CASSLIGGGPGELFF.

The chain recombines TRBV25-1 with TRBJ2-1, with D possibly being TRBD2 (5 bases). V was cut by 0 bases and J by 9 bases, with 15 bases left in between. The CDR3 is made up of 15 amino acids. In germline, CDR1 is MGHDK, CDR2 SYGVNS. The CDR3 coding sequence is TGTGCCAGCAGTGAATATAATAATCCGGGGAGTGAGCAGTTCTTC. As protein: CASSEYNNPGSEQFF.

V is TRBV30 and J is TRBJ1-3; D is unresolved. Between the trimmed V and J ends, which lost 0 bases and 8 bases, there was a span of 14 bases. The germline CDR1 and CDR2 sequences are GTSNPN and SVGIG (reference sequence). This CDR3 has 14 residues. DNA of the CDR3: TGTGCCTGGAGTGTGGCAGGCGCCTTTTACACCATATATTTT. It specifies CAWSVAGAFYTIYF.

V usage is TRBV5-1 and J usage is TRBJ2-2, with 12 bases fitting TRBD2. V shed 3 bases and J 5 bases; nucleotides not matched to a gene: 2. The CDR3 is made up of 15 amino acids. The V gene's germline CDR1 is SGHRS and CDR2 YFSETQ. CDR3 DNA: TGCGCCAGCAGCTGGACTAGCGGGATGACCGGGGAGCTGTTTTTT. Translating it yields CASSWTSGMTGELFF. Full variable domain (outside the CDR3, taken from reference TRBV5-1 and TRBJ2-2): KAGVTQTPRYLIKTRGQQVTLSCSPISGHRSVSWYQQTPGQGLQFLFEYFSETQRNKGNFPGRFSGRQFSNSRSEMNVSTLELGDSALYLCASSWTSGMTGELFFGEGSRLTVL.

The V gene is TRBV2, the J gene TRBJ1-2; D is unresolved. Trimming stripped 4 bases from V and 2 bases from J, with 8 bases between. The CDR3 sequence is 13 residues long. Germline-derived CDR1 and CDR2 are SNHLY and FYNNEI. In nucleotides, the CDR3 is TGTGCCAGCAGTGTTCAGCCCAACTATGGCTACACCTTC. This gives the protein CASSVQPNYGYTF.

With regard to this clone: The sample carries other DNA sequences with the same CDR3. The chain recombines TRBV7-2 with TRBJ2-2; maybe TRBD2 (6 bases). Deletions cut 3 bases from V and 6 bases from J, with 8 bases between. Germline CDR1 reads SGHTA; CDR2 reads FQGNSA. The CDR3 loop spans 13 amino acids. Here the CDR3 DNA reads TGTGCCAGCAGCTTCAGGGAGGCCGGGGAGCTGTTTTTT. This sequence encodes CASSFREAGELFF.

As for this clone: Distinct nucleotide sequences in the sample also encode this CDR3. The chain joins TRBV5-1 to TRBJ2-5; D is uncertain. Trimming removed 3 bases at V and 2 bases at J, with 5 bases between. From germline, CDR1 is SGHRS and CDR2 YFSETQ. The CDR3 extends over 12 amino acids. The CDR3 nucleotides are TGCGCCAGCAGCTCGCGACAAGAGACCCAGTACTTC. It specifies CASSSRQETQYF. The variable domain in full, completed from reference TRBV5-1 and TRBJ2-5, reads KAGVTQTPRYLIKTRGQQVTLSCSPISGHRSVSWYQQTPGQGLQFLFEYFSETQRNKGNFPGRFSGRQFSNSRSEMNVSTLELGDSALYLCASSSRQETQYFGPGTRLLVL.

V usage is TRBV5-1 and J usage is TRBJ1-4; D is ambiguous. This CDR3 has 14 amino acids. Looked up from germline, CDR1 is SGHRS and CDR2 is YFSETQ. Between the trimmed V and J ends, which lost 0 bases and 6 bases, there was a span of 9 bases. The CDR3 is CASSLARADEKLFF. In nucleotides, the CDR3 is TGCGCCAGCAGCTTGGCTCGGGCCGATGAAAAACTGTTTTTT.

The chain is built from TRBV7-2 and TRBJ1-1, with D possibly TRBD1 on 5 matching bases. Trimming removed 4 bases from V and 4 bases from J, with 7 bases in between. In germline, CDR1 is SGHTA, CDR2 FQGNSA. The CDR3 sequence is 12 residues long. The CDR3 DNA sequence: TGTGCCAGCAGCTGGAGGGGCACTGAAGCTTTCTTT. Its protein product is CASSWRGTEAFF.

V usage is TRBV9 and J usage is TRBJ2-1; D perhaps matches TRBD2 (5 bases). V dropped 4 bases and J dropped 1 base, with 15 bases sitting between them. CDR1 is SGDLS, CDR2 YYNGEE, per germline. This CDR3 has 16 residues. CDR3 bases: TGTGCCAGCAGCCCAAGCGGTTCCCCTTCCTACAATGAGCAGTTCTTC. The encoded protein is CASSPSGSPSYNEQFF. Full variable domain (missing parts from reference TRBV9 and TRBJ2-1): DSGVTQTPKHLITATGQRVTLRCSPRSGDLSVYWYQQSLDQGLQFLIQYYNGEERAKGNILERFSAQQFPDLHSELNLSSLELGDSALYFCASSPSGSPSYNEQFFGPGTRLTVL.

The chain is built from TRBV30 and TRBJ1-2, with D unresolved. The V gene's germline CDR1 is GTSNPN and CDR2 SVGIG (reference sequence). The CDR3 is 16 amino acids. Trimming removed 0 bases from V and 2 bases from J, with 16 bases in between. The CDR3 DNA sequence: TGTGCCTGGAGTGTACACCTGGCCGCAGCGAACTATGGCTACACCTTC. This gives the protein CAWSVHLAAANYGYTF.

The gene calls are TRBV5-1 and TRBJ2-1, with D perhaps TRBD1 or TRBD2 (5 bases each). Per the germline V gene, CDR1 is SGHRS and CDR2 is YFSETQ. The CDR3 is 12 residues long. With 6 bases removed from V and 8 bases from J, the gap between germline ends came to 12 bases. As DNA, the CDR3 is TGCGCCAGCACGACGAGGGACGATGAGCAGTTCTTC. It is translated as CASTTRDDEQFF.

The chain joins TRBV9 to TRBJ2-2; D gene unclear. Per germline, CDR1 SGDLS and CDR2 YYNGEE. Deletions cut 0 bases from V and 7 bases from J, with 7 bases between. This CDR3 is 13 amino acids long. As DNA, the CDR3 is TGTGCCAGCAGCGTAGGGTCTGGCGGGGAGCTGTTTTTT. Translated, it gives CASSVGSGGELFF.

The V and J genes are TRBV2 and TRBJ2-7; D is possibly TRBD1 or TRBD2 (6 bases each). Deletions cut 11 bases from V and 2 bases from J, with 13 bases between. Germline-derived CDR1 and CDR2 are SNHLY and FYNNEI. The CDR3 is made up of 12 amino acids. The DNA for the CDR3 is TGTGCCGTCCCGGGGGCCGCCTACGAGCAGTACTTC. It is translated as CAVPGAAYEQYF.

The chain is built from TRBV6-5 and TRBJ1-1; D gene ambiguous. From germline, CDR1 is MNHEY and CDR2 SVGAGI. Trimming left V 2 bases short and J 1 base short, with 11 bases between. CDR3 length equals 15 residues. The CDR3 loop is CASSYGGVGNTEAFF. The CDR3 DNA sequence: TGTGCCAGCAGTTACGGTGGGGTTGGGAACACTGAAGCTTTCTTT.

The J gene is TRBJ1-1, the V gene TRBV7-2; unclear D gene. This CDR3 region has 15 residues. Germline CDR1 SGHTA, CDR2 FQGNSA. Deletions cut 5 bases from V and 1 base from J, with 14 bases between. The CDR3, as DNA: TGTGCCAGCAGCCCCGTGACGGGCGGGAACACTGAAGCTTTCTTT. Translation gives CASSPVTGGNTEAFF. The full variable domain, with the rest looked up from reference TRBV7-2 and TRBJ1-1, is GAGVSQSPSNKVTEKGKDVELRCDPISGHTALYWYRQSLGQGLEFLIYFQGNSAPDKSGLPSDRFSAERTGGSVSTLTIQRTQQEDSAVYLCASSPVTGGNTEAFFGQGTRLTVV.

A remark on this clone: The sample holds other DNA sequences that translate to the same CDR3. The CDR3 bases are TGTGCCAGCTCACCGCCGTCTGCAGGGAACACTGAAGCTTTCTTT. It is translated as CASSPPSAGNTEAFF. The rearrangement uses TRBV18 and TRBJ1-1; unclear D gene. CDR1 and CDR2 from the germline V gene are KGHSH and LQKENI. Trimming took off 3 bases at V and 1 base at J, with 12 bases between the two ends. There are 15 residues in the CDR3.

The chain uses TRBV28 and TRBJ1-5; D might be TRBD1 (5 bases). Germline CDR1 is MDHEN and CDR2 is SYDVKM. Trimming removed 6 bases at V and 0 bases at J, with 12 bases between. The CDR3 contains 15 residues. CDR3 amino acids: CASRTTGLSNQPQHF. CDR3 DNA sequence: TGTGCCAGCAGGACGACGGGACTTAGCAATCAGCCCCAGCATTTT.

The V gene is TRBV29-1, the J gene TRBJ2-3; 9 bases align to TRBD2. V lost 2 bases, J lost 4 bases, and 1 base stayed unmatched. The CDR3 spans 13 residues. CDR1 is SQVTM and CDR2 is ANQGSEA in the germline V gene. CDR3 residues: CSVEKRGADTQYF. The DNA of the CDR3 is TGCAGCGTTGAAAAGCGGGGGGCAGATACGCAGTATTTT.

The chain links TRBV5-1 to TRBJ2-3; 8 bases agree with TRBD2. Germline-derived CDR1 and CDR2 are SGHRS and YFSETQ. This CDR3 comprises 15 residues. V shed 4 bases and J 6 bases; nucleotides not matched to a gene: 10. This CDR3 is CASSPREREPDTQYF. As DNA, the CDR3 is TGCGCCAGCAGCCCTAGGGAGCGGGAGCCCGATACGCAGTATTTT.

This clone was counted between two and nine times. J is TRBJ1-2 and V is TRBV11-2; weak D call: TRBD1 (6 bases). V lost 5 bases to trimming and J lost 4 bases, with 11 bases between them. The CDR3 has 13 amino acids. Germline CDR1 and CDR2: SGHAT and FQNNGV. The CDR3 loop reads CASSERTVYGYTF. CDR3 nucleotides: TGTGCCAGCAGCGAAAGGACAGTCTATGGCTACACCTTC. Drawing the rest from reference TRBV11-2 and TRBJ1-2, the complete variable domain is EAGVAQSPRYKIIEKRQSVAFWCNPISGHATLYWYQQILGQGPKLLIQFQNNGVVDDSQLPKDRFSAERLKGVDSTLKIQPAKLEDSAVYLCASSERTVYGYTFGSGTRLTVV.

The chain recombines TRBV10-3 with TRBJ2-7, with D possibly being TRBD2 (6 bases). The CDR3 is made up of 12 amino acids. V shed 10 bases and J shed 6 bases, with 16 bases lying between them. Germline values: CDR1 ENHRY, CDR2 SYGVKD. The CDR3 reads CATTGGVGEQYF. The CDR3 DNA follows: TGTGCCACCACCGGAGGGGTGGGCGAGCAGTACTTC.